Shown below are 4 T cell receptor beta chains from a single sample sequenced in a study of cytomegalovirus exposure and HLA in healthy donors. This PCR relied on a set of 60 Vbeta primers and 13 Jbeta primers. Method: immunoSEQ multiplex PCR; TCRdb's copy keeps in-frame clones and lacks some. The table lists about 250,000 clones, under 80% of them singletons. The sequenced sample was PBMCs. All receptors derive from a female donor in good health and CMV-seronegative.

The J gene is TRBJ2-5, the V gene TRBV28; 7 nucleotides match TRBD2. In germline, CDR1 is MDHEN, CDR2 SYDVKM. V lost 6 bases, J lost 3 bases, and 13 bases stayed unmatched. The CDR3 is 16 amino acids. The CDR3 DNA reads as TGTGCCAGCAGAACATGGGACTATTACATGGAAGAGACCCAGTACTTC. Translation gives CASRTWDYYMEETQYF.

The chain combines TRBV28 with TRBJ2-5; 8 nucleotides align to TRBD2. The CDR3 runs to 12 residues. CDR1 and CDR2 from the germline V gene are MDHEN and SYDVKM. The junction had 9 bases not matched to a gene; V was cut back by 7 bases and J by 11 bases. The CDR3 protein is CASIGSGIKQYF. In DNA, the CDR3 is TGTGCCAGCATTGGTAGCGGGATTAAGCAGTACTTC. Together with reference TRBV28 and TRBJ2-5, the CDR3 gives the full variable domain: DVKVTQSSRYLVKRTGEKVFLECVQDMDHENMFWYRQDPGLGLRLIYFSYDVKMKEKGDIPEGYSVSREKKERFSLILESASTNQTSMYLCASIGSGIKQYFGPGTRLLVL.

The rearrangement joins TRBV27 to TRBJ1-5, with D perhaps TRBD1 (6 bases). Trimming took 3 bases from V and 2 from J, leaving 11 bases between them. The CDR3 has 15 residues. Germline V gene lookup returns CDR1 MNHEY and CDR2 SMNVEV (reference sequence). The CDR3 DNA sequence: TGTGCCAGCAGTTTTGGGGGGGCGGGCAATCAGCCCCAGCATTTT. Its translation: CASSFGGAGNQPQHF.

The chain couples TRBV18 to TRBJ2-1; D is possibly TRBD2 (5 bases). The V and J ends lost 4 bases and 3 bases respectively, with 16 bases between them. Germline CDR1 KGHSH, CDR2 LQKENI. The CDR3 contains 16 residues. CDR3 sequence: CASSHPSGTIYNEQFF. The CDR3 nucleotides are TGTGCCAGCTCACACCCCAGCGGTACGATCTACAATGAGCAGTTCTTC.